One sample yielded the 2 T cell receptor beta chains listed below, sequenced in a study of blood T cell repertoires in COVID-19. TCRdb keeps only in-frame clones here, not all; method: immunoSEQ multiplex PCR. Of roughly 78,000 clones in the sample, around 90% are singletons; the top ten hold 25% to 35%. The source material was peripheral blood. These receptors were obtained from a man aged 50-60 years with acute or convalescent COVID-19.

This clone was observed a single time. The chain is built from TRBV24-1 and TRBJ1-5; a weak D match, TRBD1 (6 bases). The CDR3 spans 14 residues. Deletions cut 4 bases from V and 7 bases from J, with 13 bases between. Germline V CDR1 and CDR2: KGHDR, SFDVKD. The CDR3 nucleotides are TGTGCCACCAGTGAACAGGGTTTGAGCCAGCCCCAGCATTTT. It is translated as CATSEQGLSQPQHF.

This chain connects TRBV6-1 to TRBJ2-5, with TRBD1 as a possible D gene (6 bases). Germline loops: CDR1 MNHNS, CDR2 SASEGT. The V end was cut by 3 bases, the J end by 0 bases, with 8 bases between. CDR3 length equals 14 residues. As DNA, the CDR3 is TGTGCCAGCAGTGAGGACAGAGACCAAGAGACCCAGTACTTC. This gives the protein CASSEDRDQETQYF.